The T cell receptor beta chain described here comes from a study of blood T cell repertoires in COVID-19. About the study: Samples came from the United States, Italy and Spain, spanning acute and convalescent COVID-19. The cDNA or gDNA used as material had been derived from T cells, B-cell-depleted T cells, or PBMCs.

V was trimmed by 1 base and J by 1 base, leaving 7 bases between them. Germline V CDR1 and CDR2: LNHDA, SQIVND (reference sequence). The CDR3 is made up of 14 amino acids. Source study methods: Estimated nucleated cell counts came from reference gene primer amplification. Using immunoSEQ multiplex PCR, the repertoire was profiled, and TCRdb retains in-frame clones only, with some absent. Clone size and the V and J calls come from that table; the DNA yielded D and trimming. This table holds 90,000 or so clones, approximately 86% found once. The clonotype originates from a man aged 60 to 75 with acute or convalescent COVID-19. The genes are TRBV19 and TRBJ1-1; D is undetermined. The sample was peripheral blood. The CDR3 reads CASSIVPRNTEAFF. The CDR3 DNA reads as TGTGCCAGTAGTATAGTCCCGAGGAACACTGAAGCTTTCTTT.